Listed below are T cell receptor beta chains from one sample, sequenced in a study of molecular identifiers for immune sequencing clone quantification. TCRdb called the PCR reads again in MiXCR, with one record for every CDR3 protein. The table shows more than 550,000 distinct CDR3 sequences, with about 25% occurring only once. Sequenced sample: naive CD8+ T cells from blood, with Jurkat cell RNA spiked in. All receptors come from a human donor in good health. Some libraries in this study had Jurkat cell RNA spiked in. Each CDR3 is given with its conserved first and last residue. The D gene is left open where the match is weak. Clone size is given for some rows only: seen once, a few or many times, or a class if the clone is expanded.

clone size: -
V gene: TRBV3-2
D gene: -
J gene: TRBJ2-2
CDR3 protein: CASSPSRTWGTGELFF
CDR3 DNA: TGTGCCAGCAGTCCCTCACGGACGTGGGGGACCGGGGAGCTGTTTTTT

clone size: many
V gene: TRBV19
D gene: -
J gene: TRBJ2-3
CDR3 protein: CASTALWEDGTDTQYF
CDR3 DNA: TGTGCCAGTACCGCACTGTGGGAAGATGGCACAGATACGCAGTATTTT

clone size: few
V gene: TRBV4-1
D gene: TRBD2
J gene: TRBJ2-7
CDR3 protein: CASSSAGGAYEQYF
CDR3 DNA: TGCGCCAGCAGCTCTGCGGGGGGCGCCTACGAGCAGTACTTC

clone size: many
V gene: TRBV5-8
D gene: TRBD1
J gene: TRBJ2-5
CDR3 protein: CASSLGTGALETQYF
CDR3 DNA: TGTGCCAGCAGCTTAGGGACAGGGGCTTTAGAGACCCAGTACTTC

clone size: many
V gene: TRBV20-1
D gene: TRBD1
J gene: TRBJ2-2
CDR3 protein: CSASGTGGTGELFF
CDR3 DNA: TGCAGTGCATCCGGGACAGGGGGAACCGGGGAGCTGTTTTTT

clone size: few
V gene: TRBV11-2
D gene: TRBD2
J gene: TRBJ2-3
CDR3 protein: CASSSSGGLRNTQYF
CDR3 DNA: TGTGCCAGCAGCAGTAGCGGGGGGTTGAGAAATACGCAGTATTTT

clone size: few
V gene: TRBV6-1
D gene: -
J gene: TRBJ2-1
CDR3 protein: CASRGLPVDYNEQFF
CDR3 DNA: TGTGCCAGCAGGGGTTTGCCCGTGGACTACAATGAGCAGTTCTTC

clone size: once
V gene: TRBV19
D gene: TRBD1
J gene: TRBJ2-7
CDR3 protein: CASSATTGECEQYF
CDR3 DNA: TGTGCCAGTAGTGCCACGACAGGGGAGTGCGAGCAGTACTTC

clone size: -
V gene: TRBV20-1
D gene: TRBD2
J gene: TRBJ2-5
CDR3 protein: CSARSDRLAGMYQETQYF
CDR3 DNA: TGCAGTGCTAGATCGGACCGACTAGCGGGGATGTACCAAGAGACCCAGTACTTC

clone size: few
V gene: TRBV27
D gene: -
J gene: TRBJ1-1
CDR3 protein: CASRGPSTEAFF
CDR3 DNA: TGTGCCAGCAGGGGACCTTCGACTGAAGCTTTCTTT

clone size: few
V gene: TRBV5-4
D gene: -
J gene: TRBJ2-3
CDR3 protein: CASSLDSHPTDTQYF
CDR3 DNA: TGTGCCAGCAGCTTGGATTCTCACCCCACAGATACGCAGTATTTT

clone size: -
V gene: TRBV5-1
D gene: -
J gene: TRBJ2-7
CDR3 protein: CASSFCYEQYF
CDR3 DNA: TGCGCCAGCAGCTTCTGCTACGAGCAGTACTTC

clone size: -
V gene: TRBV7-9
D gene: -
J gene: TRBJ2-7
CDR3 protein: CASSLVRNSYEQYF
CDR3 DNA: TGTGCCAGCAGCTTAGTTAGGAACTCCTACGAGCAGTACTTC

clone size: many
V gene: TRBV2
D gene: -
J gene: TRBJ2-7
CDR3 protein: CASSDPNRYEQYF
CDR3 DNA: TGTGCCAGCAGTGATCCCAACAGGTACGAGCAGTACTTC

clone size: many
V gene: TRBV5-1
D gene: -
J gene: TRBJ1-1
CDR3 protein: CASSSRGEMNTEAFF
CDR3 DNA: TGCGCCAGCAGCTCCAGAGGGGAGATGAACACTGAAGCTTTCTTT

clone size: many
V gene: TRBV4-3
D gene: -
J gene: TRBJ2-5
CDR3 protein: CASSQDMAEQETQYF
CDR3 DNA: TGCGCCAGCAGCCAAGATATGGCGGAACAAGAGACCCAGTACTTC

clone size: many
V gene: TRBV4-3
D gene: TRBD1
J gene: TRBJ2-1
CDR3 protein: CASSGGTGNEQFF
CDR3 DNA: TGCGCCAGCTCAGGGGGGACAGGGAATGAGCAGTTCTTC

clone size: -
V gene: TRBV5-5
D gene: -
J gene: TRBJ1-6
CDR3 protein: CASSWGGTNSPLHF
CDR3 DNA: TGTGCCAGCAGCTGGGGGGGAACTAATTCACCCCTCCACTTT

clone size: many
V gene: TRBV4-1
D gene: -
J gene: TRBJ2-7
CDR3 protein: CASSQERMGYEQYF
CDR3 DNA: TGCGCCAGCAGCCAAGAAAGAATGGGATACGAGCAGTACTTC

clone size: many
V gene: TRBV4-1
D gene: -
J gene: TRBJ1-4
CDR3 protein: CASSPSISLNEKLFF
CDR3 DNA: TGCGCCAGCAGCCCTTCAATCTCCCTAAATGAAAAACTGTTTTTT

clone size: many
V gene: TRBV30
D gene: -
J gene: TRBJ1-3
CDR3 protein: CAWMPMTSGNTIYF
CDR3 DNA: TGTGCCTGGATGCCAATGACCTCTGGAAACACCATATATTTT

clone size: few
V gene: TRBV7-8
D gene: TRBD1
J gene: TRBJ1-4
CDR3 protein: CASSSSPETGTSNEKLFF
CDR3 DNA: TGTGCCAGCAGCTCCTCCCCAGAGACAGGGACGAGCAATGAAAAACTGTTTTTT

clone size: -
V gene: TRBV19
D gene: -
J gene: TRBJ2-3
CDR3 protein: CASSIDAGTSGADTQYF
CDR3 DNA: TGTGCCAGTAGTATAGACGCGGGGACCTCTGGGGCAGATACGCAGTATTTT

clone size: -
V gene: TRBV5-6
D gene: -
J gene: TRBJ2-7
CDR3 protein: CASSLGVMAYEQYF
CDR3 DNA: TGTGCCAGCAGCTTGGGGGTCATGGCCTACGAGCAGTACTTC

clone size: -
V gene: TRBV7-2
D gene: -
J gene: TRBJ1-1
CDR3 protein: CASSLGARMNTEAFF
CDR3 DNA: TGTGCCAGCAGCTTAGGTGCCAGGATGAACACTGAAGCTTTCTTT

clone size: many
V gene: TRBV2
D gene: TRBD2
J gene: TRBJ2-3
CDR3 protein: CASSNGLAGTTDTQYF
CDR3 DNA: TGTGCCAGCAGTAATGGACTAGCGGGGACAACAGATACGCAGTATTTT

clone size: -
V gene: TRBV7-9
D gene: -
J gene: TRBJ2-7
CDR3 protein: CASSPQGERTYEQYF
CDR3 DNA: TGTGCCAGCAGCCCCCAGGGAGAGAGGACCTACGAGCAGTACTTC

clone size: few
V gene: TRBV7-6
D gene: TRBD1
J gene: TRBJ2-1
CDR3 protein: CASSLSDRTYSYNEQFF
CDR3 DNA: TGTGCCAGCAGCTTATCGGACAGGACTTACTCCTACAATGAGCAGTTCTTC

clone size: many
V gene: TRBV7-9
D gene: -
J gene: TRBJ2-5
CDR3 protein: CASSHGFPAAAQYF
CDR3 DNA: TGTGCCAGCAGCCACGGGTTCCCTGCCGCGGCCCAGTACTTC

clone size: few
V gene: TRBV12-3/TRBV12-4
D gene: -
J gene: TRBJ2-2
CDR3 protein: CASSLMGDRASGELFF
CDR3 DNA: TGTGCCAGCAGTTTGATGGGCGATAGAGCGAGCGGGGAGCTGTTTTTT

clone size: many
V gene: TRBV12-3/TRBV12-4
D gene: TRBD2
J gene: TRBJ2-3
CDR3 protein: CASSFGGGPGTDTQYF
CDR3 DNA: TGTGCCAGCAGTTTCGGGGGGGGGCCTGGCACAGATACGCAGTATTTT

clone size: many
V gene: TRBV19
D gene: -
J gene: TRBJ2-7
CDR3 protein: CASSPRLSYEQYF
CDR3 DNA: TGTGCCAGTAGTCCCCGGCTCTCCTACGAGCAGTACTTC

clone size: many
V gene: TRBV7-9
D gene: -
J gene: TRBJ2-7
CDR3 protein: CASSLARGEGSEQYF
CDR3 DNA: TGTGCCAGCAGCTTAGCCCGGGGTGAGGGGTCCGAGCAGTACTTC

clone size: -
V gene: TRBV30
D gene: TRBD1
J gene: TRBJ2-3
CDR3 protein: CAWTQTGRTDTQYF
CDR3 DNA: TGTGCCTGGACCCAGACAGGGCGAACAGATACGCAGTATTTT

clone size: few
V gene: TRBV27
D gene: -
J gene: TRBJ2-7
CDR3 protein: CASSYSGTGHEQYF
CDR3 DNA: TGTGCCAGCAGTTACTCAGGGACTGGCCACGAGCAGTACTTC

clone size: many
V gene: TRBV4-1
D gene: -
J gene: TRBJ2-2
CDR3 protein: CASSAEATGELFF
CDR3 DNA: TGCGCCAGCAGCGCGGAGGCCACCGGGGAGCTGTTTTTT

clone size: many
V gene: TRBV7-9
D gene: -
J gene: TRBJ2-3
CDR3 protein: CASNMPGTDTQYF
CDR3 DNA: TGTGCCAGCAACATGCCCGGCACAGATACGCAGTATTTT

clone size: -
V gene: TRBV27
D gene: -
J gene: TRBJ2-5
CDR3 protein: CASSLRGPQETQYF
CDR3 DNA: TGTGCCAGCAGTTTGCGGGGACCCCAAGAGACCCAGTACTTC

clone size: few
V gene: TRBV4-1
D gene: -
J gene: TRBJ2-7
CDR3 protein: CASSQALGGYEQYF
CDR3 DNA: TGCGCCAGCAGCCAAGCGTTGGGGGGCTACGAGCAGTACTTC

clone size: few
V gene: TRBV10-2
D gene: -
J gene: TRBJ1-1
CDR3 protein: CASSEHKEAFF
CDR3 DNA: TGCGCCAGCAGTGAACATAAAGAAGCTTTCTTT

clone size: few
V gene: TRBV27
D gene: -
J gene: TRBJ1-1
CDR3 protein: CASSLYNRNTEAFF
CDR3 DNA: TGTGCCAGCAGCCTTTATAACCGGAACACTGAAGCTTTCTTT